The next 3 T cell receptor beta chains were all read from a single sample in a study of cytomegalovirus exposure and HLA in healthy donors. TCRdb's table, derived via immunoSEQ multiplex PCR, lists solely in-frame clones and lacks some. The sample yields a few hundred thousand clones, approximately 90% seen once. The sample was PBMCs. These receptors were taken from a woman between 18 and 29 years old in good health and CMV-seronegative.

Only a few counts were recorded for this clone. The chain is built from TRBV7-9 and TRBJ2-7; D not certain. The CDR3 has 14 residues. Trimming took 0 bases from V and 2 from J, leaving 8 bases between them. Germline CDR1 is SEHNR and CDR2 is FQNEAQ (reference sequence). The CDR3 protein is CASSLAWQAYEQYF. The CDR3 nucleotides are TGTGCCAGCAGCTTAGCGTGGCAGGCCTACGAGCAGTACTTC.

The V gene is TRBV7-9, the J gene TRBJ2-5; 7 bases line up with TRBD1. Trimming at V came to 5 bases and at J to 5 bases, leaving 17 bases not matched to a gene. This CDR3 is built from 17 residues. In germline, CDR1 is SEHNR, CDR2 FQNEAQ (reference sequence). The DNA for the CDR3 is TGTGCCAGCAGCCCCCGCCTCGGCAGGGGGTCCAAGGAGACCCAGTACTTC. This translates into CASSPRLGRGSKETQYF.

The CDR3 coding sequence is TGCGCCAGCAGCCTCCAGCGGGAGTCCTACGAGCAGTACTTC. It encodes CASSLQRESYEQYF. The V call is TRBV4-3, the J call TRBJ2-7; 8 bases are shared with TRBD2. The CDR3 extends over 14 amino acids. Germline V CDR1 and CDR2: LGHNA, YSLEER. Trimming took 4 bases from V and 1 from J; bases not matched to a gene: 3.